This TCR beta chain was profiled in a study of shared clonotypes between healthy human individuals. For this clone: Antigen specificity is unknown. At the DNA level, this CDR3 is encoded by other sequences in the same sample as well.

Study outcomes and limitations: Researchers found naive subsets generally carried larger estimated richness than memory subsets.

Repertoires were generated with immunoSEQ multiplex PCR, while TCRdb's copy carries only in-frame clones and drops some. The sample contains more than 1 million clones, more than 75% of which appear only once. CDR3 length: 16 residues. Germline V lookup: CDR1 MDHEN, CDR2 SYDVKM. Trimming removed 5 bases from V and 0 bases from J, with 14 bases in between. This TCR derives from a man aged 18 to 30 in good health. Some clones in this sample may be carry-over from other donors' samples. The sequenced material came from memory CD4+ T cells from PBMCs. Described subset: CD45RA-negative fraction. This sequence joins TRBV28 and TRBJ1-3; D remains ambiguous. CDR3 loop: CASSSPGGSSGNTIYF. CDR3 in DNA: TGTGCCAGCAGTAGCCCCGGCGGGAGCTCTGGAAACACCATATATTTT. The variable domain in full, completed from reference TRBV28 and TRBJ1-3, reads DVKVTQSSRYLVKRTGEKVFLECVQDMDHENMFWYRQDPGLGLRLIYFSYDVKMKEKGDIPEGYSVSREKKERFSLILESASTNQTSMYLCASSSPGGSSGNTIYFGEGSWLTVV.